The TCR beta chain described here comes from a study of technical replicates of blood from a handful of donors. The repertoire was sequenced with immunoSEQ multiplex PCR; TCRdb's copy has only in-frame clones and lacks some. This table has approximately 89,000 clones, about 94% appearing once. V gave up 0 bases and J gave up 2 bases, with 11 bases separating them. This CDR3 comprises 15 residues. Germline V CDR1 and CDR2: PRHDT, FYEKMQ (reference sequence). Sequencing input: T cells isolated from PBMCs. The V call is TRBV13, the J call TRBJ2-7, with D maybe TRBD1 (5 bases). This receptor was obtained from a human donor in good health. The CDR3 is CASSLGRRDTYEQYF. The CDR3 DNA is TGTGCCAGCAGCTTAGGTCGCAGGGATACCTACGAGCAGTACTTC.